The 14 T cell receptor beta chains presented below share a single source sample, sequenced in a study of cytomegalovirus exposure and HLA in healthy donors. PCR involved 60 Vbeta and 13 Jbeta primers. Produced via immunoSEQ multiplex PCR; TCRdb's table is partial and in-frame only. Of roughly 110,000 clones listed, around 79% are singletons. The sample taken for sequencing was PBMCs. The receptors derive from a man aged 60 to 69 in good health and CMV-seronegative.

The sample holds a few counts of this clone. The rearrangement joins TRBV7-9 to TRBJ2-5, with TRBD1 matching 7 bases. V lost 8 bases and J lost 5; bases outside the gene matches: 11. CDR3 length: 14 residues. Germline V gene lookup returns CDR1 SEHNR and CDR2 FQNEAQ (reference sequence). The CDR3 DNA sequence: TGTGCCAGCGCCCCCAGAGGGGGCGCGGAGACCCAGTACTTC. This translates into CASAPRGGAETQYF.

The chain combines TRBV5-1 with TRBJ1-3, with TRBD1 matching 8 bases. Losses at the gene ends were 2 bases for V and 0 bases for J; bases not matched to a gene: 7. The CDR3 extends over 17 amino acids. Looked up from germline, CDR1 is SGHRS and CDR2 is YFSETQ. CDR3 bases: TGCGCCAGCAGCTTAATGCCAGGGGGCGACTCTGGAAACACCATATATTTT. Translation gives CASSLMPGGDSGNTIYF. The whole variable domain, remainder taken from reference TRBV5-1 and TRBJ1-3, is KAGVTQTPRYLIKTRGQQVTLSCSPISGHRSVSWYQQTPGQGLQFLFEYFSETQRNKGNFPGRFSGRQFSNSRSEMNVSTLELGDSALYLCASSLMPGGDSGNTIYFGEGSWLTVV.

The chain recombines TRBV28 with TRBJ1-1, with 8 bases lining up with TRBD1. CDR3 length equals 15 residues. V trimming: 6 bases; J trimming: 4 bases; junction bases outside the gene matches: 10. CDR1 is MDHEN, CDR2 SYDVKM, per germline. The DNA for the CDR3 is TGTGCCAGCAGGGCCAGCACAGGGGGGATCACTGAAGCTTTCTTT. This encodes CASRASTGGITEAFF.

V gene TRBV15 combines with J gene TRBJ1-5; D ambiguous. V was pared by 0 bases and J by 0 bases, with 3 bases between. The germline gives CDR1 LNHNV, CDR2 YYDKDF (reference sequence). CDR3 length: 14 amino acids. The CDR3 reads CATSRDNSNQPQHF. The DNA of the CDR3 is TGTGCCACCAGCAGAGATAATAGCAATCAGCCCCAGCATTTT.

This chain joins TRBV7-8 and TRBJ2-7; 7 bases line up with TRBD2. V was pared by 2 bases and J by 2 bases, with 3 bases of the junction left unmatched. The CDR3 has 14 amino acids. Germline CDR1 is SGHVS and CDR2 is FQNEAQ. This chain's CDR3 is CASSLRGRAYEQYF. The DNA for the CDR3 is TGTGCCAGCAGCTTACGGGGGAGGGCCTACGAGCAGTACTTC.

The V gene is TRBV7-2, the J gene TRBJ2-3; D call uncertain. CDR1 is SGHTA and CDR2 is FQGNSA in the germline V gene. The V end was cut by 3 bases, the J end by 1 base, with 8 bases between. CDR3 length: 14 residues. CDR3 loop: CASSFAQGTDTQYF. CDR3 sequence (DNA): TGTGCCAGCAGCTTTGCGCAGGGCACAGATACGCAGTATTTT.

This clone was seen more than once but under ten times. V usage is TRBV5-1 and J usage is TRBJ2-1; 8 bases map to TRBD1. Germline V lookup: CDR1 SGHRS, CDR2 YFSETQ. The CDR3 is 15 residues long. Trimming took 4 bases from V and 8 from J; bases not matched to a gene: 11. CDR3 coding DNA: TGCGCCAGCAGCGGGAGCCAGGGGGCATTAGATGAGCAGTTCTTC. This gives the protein CASSGSQGALDEQFF.

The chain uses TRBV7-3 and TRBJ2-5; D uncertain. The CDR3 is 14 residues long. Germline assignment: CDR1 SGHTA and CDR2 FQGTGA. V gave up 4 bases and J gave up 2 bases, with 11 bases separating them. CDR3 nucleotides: TGTGCCAGCAGCTCCTCCGGTTTTCAAGAGACCCAGTACTTC. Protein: CASSSSGFQETQYF.

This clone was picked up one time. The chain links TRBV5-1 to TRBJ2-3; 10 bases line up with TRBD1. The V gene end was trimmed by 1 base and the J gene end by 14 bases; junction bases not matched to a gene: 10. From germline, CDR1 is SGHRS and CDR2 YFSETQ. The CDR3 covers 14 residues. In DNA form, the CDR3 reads TGCGCCAGCAGCTTGACGACAGGGGGCAAACGGGGGTATTTT. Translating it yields CASSLTTGGKRGYF.

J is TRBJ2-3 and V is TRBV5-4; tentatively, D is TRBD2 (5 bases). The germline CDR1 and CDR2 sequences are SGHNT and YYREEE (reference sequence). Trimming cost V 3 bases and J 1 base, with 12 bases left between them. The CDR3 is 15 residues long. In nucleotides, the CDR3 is TGTGCCAGCAGCTCGTTAAAGGAGGGCACAGATACGCAGTATTTT. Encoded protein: CASSSLKEGTDTQYF.

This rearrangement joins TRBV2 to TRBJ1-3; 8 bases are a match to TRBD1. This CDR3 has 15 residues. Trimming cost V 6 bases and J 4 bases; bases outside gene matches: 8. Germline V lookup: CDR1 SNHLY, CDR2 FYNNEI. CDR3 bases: TGTGCCAGCAGCCCCTACAGGGGGACGGGAAACACCATATATTTT. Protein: CASSPYRGTGNTIYF.

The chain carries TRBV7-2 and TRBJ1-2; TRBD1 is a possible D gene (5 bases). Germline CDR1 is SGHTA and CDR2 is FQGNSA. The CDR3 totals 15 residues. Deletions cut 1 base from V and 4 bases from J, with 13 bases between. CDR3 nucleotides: TGTGCCAGCAGCTTAGGGGGAGGGGCCATCTATGGCTACACCTTC. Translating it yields CASSLGGGAIYGYTF.

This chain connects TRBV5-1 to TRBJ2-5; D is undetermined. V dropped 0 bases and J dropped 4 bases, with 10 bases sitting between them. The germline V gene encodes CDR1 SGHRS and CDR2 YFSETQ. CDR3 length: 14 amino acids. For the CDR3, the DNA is TGCGCCAGCAGCTTGGCACGACCGGGAGAGACCCAGTACTTC. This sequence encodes CASSLARPGETQYF.

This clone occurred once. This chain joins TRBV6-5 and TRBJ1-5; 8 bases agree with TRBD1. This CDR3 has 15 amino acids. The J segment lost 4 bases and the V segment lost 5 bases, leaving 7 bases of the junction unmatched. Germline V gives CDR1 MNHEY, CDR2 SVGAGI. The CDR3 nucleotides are TGTGCCAGCAGTCGAGACAGGGGCGGGAATCAGCCCCAGCATTTT. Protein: CASSRDRGGNQPQHF.